This T cell receptor beta chain was recorded in a study of blood T cell repertoires in COVID-19. Overall study context: Researchers got acute and convalescent COVID-19 samples from the United States, Italy and Spain.

The authors' processing: Estimated nucleated cell counts came from reference gene primer amplification. Using immunoSEQ multiplex PCR, the repertoire was profiled, and TCRdb retains in-frame clones only, with some absent. That table gives V, J and clone size, and the DNA gave D and trimming. The repertoire holds about 82,000 clones, with over 70% as singletons. The sequence derives from a middle-aged woman with active or convalescent COVID-19. The specimen was peripheral blood.

The CDR3 reads CASSLAGDEGNTIYF. The CDR3 DNA reads TGTGCCAGCAGCTTAGCGGGGGACGAAGGAAACACCATATATTTT. The chain links TRBV13 to TRBJ1-3; TRBD1 might be the D (5 bases). Germline lookup yields CDR1 PRHDT and CDR2 FYEKMQ (reference sequence). The CDR3 consists of 15 residues. V lost 1 base, J lost 4 bases, and 11 bases lay in between.